This TCR beta chain was identified during a study of blood T cell repertoires in COVID-19. Ages ranged from roughly 18 to 100 years, with residence in approximately 25 US areas. Participant-given clinical history determined each cohort assignment. Germline V gives CDR1 LGHDT, CDR2 YNNKEL (reference sequence). This CDR3 spans 15 amino acids. V was pared by 4 bases and J by 1 base, with 7 bases of the junction left unmatched. Clones were read by immunoSEQ multiplex PCR, and TCRdb kept only the in-frame ones, dropping some. The repertoire holds roughly 340,000 clones, with 70% to 90% as singletons. The sample consisted of PBMCs or T cells enriched from blood (not recorded which). The chain employs TRBV3-1 (or the pseudogene TRBV3-2) and TRBJ2-7; 7 nucleotides match TRBD2. The receptor was derived from a man aged 40-49 years in a cohort exposed to, infected with or recovered from COVID-19 (not recorded which). CDR3 coding DNA: TGTGCCAGCAGCCTGATGACTAGCAGATCCTACGAGCAGTACTTC. Translating it yields CASSLMTSRSYEQYF.